One and the same sample provided the 17 T cell receptor beta chains below, sequenced in a study of siplizumab effects on memory and regulatory T cells. Sequencing used immunoSEQ multiplex PCR; TCRdb keeps in-frame clones, though not all of them. The table lists approximately 110,000 clones, about 91% of them singletons, with 0.6% to 0.8% in the top ten. The sample taken for sequencing was Tregs sorted from blood. These receptors were collected from a human donor in good health.

The chain recombines TRBV7-9 with TRBJ1-4; weak D call: TRBD1 (5 bases). The CDR3 consists of 14 residues. Trimming stripped 3 bases from V and 5 bases from J, with 10 bases between. Per germline, CDR1 SEHNR and CDR2 FQNEAQ (reference sequence). In DNA form, the CDR3 reads TGTGCCAGCAGCTTGAATCGGGGGAATGAAAAACTGTTTTTT. Protein sequence: CASSLNRGNEKLFF.

The rearrangement uses TRBV21-1 and TRBJ2-1; the DNA was not used to check the table's D call, TRBD2. TRBV21-1 is flagged as a pseudogene. This CDR3 is 17 amino acids long. DNA of the CDR3: TGTGCCAGCAGCAAAGAAAGCGCGGGAAAAATGTGCAATGAGCAGTTCTTC. Translating gives CASSKESAGKMCNEQFF.

The DNA of the CDR3 is TGCGCCAGCAGCGAACAGGGGGCGACTAATGAAAAACTGTTTTTT. It yields the protein CASSEQGATNEKLFF. This chain uses TRBV5-1 with TRBJ1-4; 9 bases are shared with TRBD1. Trimming at V came to 4 bases and at J to 2 bases, leaving 3 bases not matched to a gene. Germline V gives CDR1 SGHRS, CDR2 YFSETQ. The CDR3 is made up of 15 amino acids.

This chain uses TRBV29-1 with TRBJ2-5; 8 bases agree with TRBD1. CDR1 and CDR2 (germline): SQVTM, ANQGSEA. This CDR3 region has 15 residues. V was pared by 0 bases and J by 4 bases, with 7 bases of the junction left unmatched. The CDR3 DNA reads as TGCAGCGTTGAAGATTGGGCAGGGGGCAGAGAGACCCAGTACTTC. It encodes CSVEDWAGGRETQYF. Variable domain in full (rest from reference TRBV29-1 and TRBJ2-5): SAVISQKPSRDICQRGTSLTIQCQVDSQVTMMFWYRQQPGQSLTLIATANQGSEATYESGFVIDKFPISRPNLTFSTLTVSNMSPEDSSIYLCSVEDWAGGRETQYFGPGTRLLVL.

The chain uses TRBV11-2 and TRBJ2-3; 8 bases align to TRBD1. V gave up 2 bases and J gave up 1 base; unmatched junction bases: 2. The CDR3 contains 15 residues. Germline CDR1 and CDR2: SGHAT and FQNNGV. The CDR3 coding sequence is TGTGCCAGCAGCTTACAGGGGGCCGGCACAGATACGCAGTATTTT. Residues: CASSLQGAGTDTQYF.

V usage is TRBV6-5 and J usage is TRBJ1-6; D remains unclear. The CDR3 contains 15 residues. CDR1 MNHEY and CDR2 SVGAGI come from the germline V gene. The V and J ends lost 4 bases and 7 bases respectively, with 14 bases between them. The CDR3 spells CASSSYSAPNSPLHF. In DNA, the CDR3 is TGTGCCAGCAGTTCGTACAGCGCGCCGAATTCACCCCTCCACTTT.

The CDR3 protein is CAIRKTGAGNTIYF. The CDR3 coding sequence is TGTGCCATCAGAAAGACAGGGGCAGGAAACACCATATATTTT. The chain employs TRBV10-3 and TRBJ1-3; 8 nucleotides line up with TRBD1. Germline loops: CDR1 ENHRY, CDR2 SYGVKD. The V gene end was trimmed by 6 bases and the J gene end by 4 bases; junction bases not matched to a gene: 5. The CDR3 contains 14 residues.

The chain employs TRBV20-1 and TRBJ2-7; D unclear. V was clipped by 2 bases and J by 4 bases, with 6 bases between them. The CDR3 consists of 11 residues. CDR1 and CDR2 from the germline V gene are DFQATT and SNEGSKA (reference sequence). In DNA, the CDR3 is TGCAGTGCTAGAATCGGATACGAGCAGTACTTC. Its protein product is CSARIGYEQYF.

The chain recombines TRBV25-1 with TRBJ1-4, with D unresolved. V shed 1 base and J shed 4 bases, with 10 bases lying between them. Germline V CDR1 and CDR2: MGHDK, SYGVNS. The CDR3 runs 15 residues. This CDR3 is CASSEWEGVNEKLFF. The CDR3 DNA reads TGTGCCAGCAGTGAATGGGAGGGTGTTAATGAAAAACTGTTTTTT.

The chain is built from TRBV6-1 and TRBJ2-5; D may be TRBD1 or TRBD2 (5 bases each). V dropped 7 bases and J dropped 1 base, with 16 bases sitting between them. Germline V lookup: CDR1 MNHNS, CDR2 SASEGT. The length of the CDR3 is 15 residues. The CDR3 nucleotides are TGTGCCAGCACCCCGATGCCGGGACCCCAAGAGACCCAGTACTTC. Protein product: CASTPMPGPQETQYF.

The genes are TRBV11-2 and TRBJ2-3; 10 nucleotides align to TRBD2. Looked up from germline, CDR1 is SGHAT and CDR2 is FQNNGV. This CDR3 comprises 14 residues. V dropped 5 bases and J dropped 5; count of bases not matched to a gene: 4. The CDR3: CASSPGLAVDTQYF. The CDR3 DNA reads as TGTGCCAGCAGCCCCGGACTAGCGGTAGATACGCAGTATTTT.

The gene calls are TRBV15 and TRBJ2-1; 9 bases line up with TRBD1. CDR3 length equals 16 residues. Looked up from germline, CDR1 is LNHNV and CDR2 is YYDKDF (reference sequence). The junction had 9 bases not matched to a gene; V was cut back by 1 base and J by 8 bases. CDR3 coding DNA: TGTGCCACCAGCAGAGGGGGACAGGGAAGGTGGGATGAGCAGTTCTTC. Amino acids: CATSRGGQGRWDEQFF.

The V call is TRBV6-6, the J call TRBJ2-7; perhaps TRBD1 as D (6 bases). Per the germline V gene, CDR1 is MNHNY and CDR2 is SVGAGI (reference sequence). The ends were cut back, 11 bases at V and 7 bases at J, with 21 bases in the middle. The CDR3 runs 13 residues. The CDR3 region is CACYERDIGEQYF. The CDR3 DNA sequence: TGTGCCTGCTACGAAAGGGACATCGGAGAGCAGTACTTC.

The chain combines TRBV7-3 with TRBJ1-2; D ambiguous. CDR3 length: 14 residues. The V gene's germline CDR1 is SGHTA and CDR2 FQGTGA. The V end was cut by 5 bases, the J end by 2 bases, with 12 bases between. The DNA for the CDR3 is TGTGCCAGCAGCCCAGGCGGTGGGAACTATGGCTACACCTTC. Translated: CASSPGGGNYGYTF.

This chain connects TRBV6-1 to TRBJ1-2; TRBD1 matches 7 bases. The CDR3 extends over 14 amino acids. V shed 6 bases, J shed 4 bases, and the junction held 8 bases outside the gene matches. Germline V lookup: CDR1 MNHNS, CDR2 SASEGT. The CDR3 bases are TGTGCCAGCAGGAGACAGGGTGTCCCCTATGGCTACACCTTC. This encodes CASRRQGVPYGYTF.

This chain connects TRBV11-2 to TRBJ2-1, with a possible D match to TRBD2 (6 bases). CDR1 is SGHAT and CDR2 is FQNNGV in the germline V gene. The CDR3 is made up of 15 amino acids. V was pared by 5 bases and J by 7 bases, with 18 bases between. The CDR3 here is CASSNLGQAGNEQFF. The CDR3, as DNA: TGTGCCAGCAGCAACTTAGGGCAGGCGGGGAATGAGCAGTTCTTC.

The chain couples TRBV7-9 to TRBJ1-3, with D uncertain. Looked up from germline, CDR1 is SEHNR and CDR2 is FQNEAQ (reference sequence). Deletions cut 5 bases from V and 4 bases from J, with 18 bases between. CDR3 length: 16 residues. In DNA, the CDR3 is TGTGCCAGCAGCCGTACAATTGCGGCTGGGGGAAACACCATATATTTT. This codes for CASSRTIAAGGNTIYF.